A single sample is the source of the 24 T cell receptor beta chains below, sequenced in a study of T cells in tuberculosis. Clones were sequenced by immunoSEQ multiplex PCR, and TCRdb holds only the in-frame ones, with some missing. This sample has about 38,000 clones; roughly 95% occur once, and the top ten carry roughly 4%. Time point indicated: new active TB diagnosis, blood taken before or within 7 days of starting treatment. The sequences come from PBMCs, collected at tuberculosis diagnosis. The receptors were sampled from an adult with tuberculosis.

In nucleotides, the CDR3 is TGTGCCAGCAGCCCTTCCGTCCGGGACAGGAAAGCTTTCTTT. Its protein is CASSPSVRDRKAFF. The V and J genes are TRBV11-3 and TRBJ1-1; TRBD1 matches 8 bases. The V gene's germline CDR1 is SGHNT and CDR2 YENEEA. The J segment lost 9 bases and the V segment lost 5 bases, leaving 11 bases of the junction unmatched. This CDR3 has 14 amino acids.

The chain recombines TRBV6-1 with TRBJ2-6, with 8 bases aligning to TRBD1. The CDR3 has 19 residues. The ends lost 3 bases at V and 0 bases at J; junction bases unmatched: 10. The germline V gene encodes CDR1 MNHNS and CDR2 SASEGT. The CDR3 is CASSELYGDRNSGANVLTF. The CDR3 coding sequence is TGTGCCAGCAGTGAGTTATACGGGGACAGGAACTCTGGGGCCAACGTCCTGACTTTC.

The genes are TRBV9 and TRBJ1-4; a weak D match, TRBD1 (6 bases). V dropped 3 bases and J dropped 8 bases, with 17 bases sitting between them. CDR3 length: 15 amino acids. CDR1 is SGDLS and CDR2 is YYNGEE in the germline V gene. This chain's CDR3 is CASSATGQVVEKLFF. CDR3 DNA: TGTGCCAGCAGCGCTACAGGGCAAGTGGTCGAAAAACTGTTTTTT. The entire variable domain, with the rest obtained from reference TRBV9 and TRBJ1-4, is as follows: DSGVTQTPKHLITATGQRVTLRCSPRSGDLSVYWYQQSLDQGLQFLIQYYNGEERAKGNILERFSAQQFPDLHSELNLSSLELGDSALYFCASSATGQVVEKLFFGSGTQLSVL.

J is TRBJ2-7 and V is TRBV7-2, with D tentatively TRBD1 (5 bases). Per the germline V gene, CDR1 is SGHTA and CDR2 is FQGNSA. The CDR3 has 16 amino acids. V was clipped by 6 bases and J by 2 bases, with 20 bases between them. The CDR3 protein is CASRPDGALRAYEQYF. CDR3 coding DNA: TGTGCCAGCAGGCCCGATGGGGCTCTTAGGGCCTACGAGCAGTACTTC.

The chain employs TRBV11-2 and TRBJ2-7; D might be TRBD2 (6 bases). The germline V and J ends were trimmed by 7 bases and 7 bases, with 26 bases remaining between them. The germline V gene encodes CDR1 SGHAT and CDR2 FQNNGV. This CDR3 has 16 residues. For the CDR3, the DNA is TGTGCCAGCAACAACGGGGGAGAGCGTTCGTCTCTGGAGCAGTACTTC. Translated, it gives CASNNGGERSSLEQYF.

This chain links TRBV2 with TRBJ2-2; 10 bases align to TRBD1. V lost 5 bases and J lost 6; bases outside the gene matches: 6. This CDR3 has 15 amino acids. From germline, CDR1 is SNHLY and CDR2 FYNNEI. In DNA, the CDR3 is TGTGCCAGCAGTCAGGACAGGGGGTTGTCCGGGGAGCTGTTTTTT. Translating gives CASSQDRGLSGELFF. The full variable domain, its missing parts supplied by reference TRBV2 and TRBJ2-2, is EPEVTQTPSHQVTQMGQEVILRCVPISNHLYFYWYRQILGQKVEFLVSFYNNEISEKSEIFDDQFSVERPDGSNFTLKIRSTKLEDSAMYFCASSQDRGLSGELFFGEGSRLTVL.

The chain carries TRBV11-2 and TRBJ1-2, with D hard to call. With 0 bases removed from V and 3 bases from J, the gap between germline ends came to 8 bases. The CDR3 has 14 amino acids. Germline assignment: CDR1 SGHAT and CDR2 FQNNGV. This CDR3 is CASSLDHADYGYTF. CDR3 coding DNA: TGTGCCAGCAGCTTAGATCACGCAGACTATGGCTACACCTTC.

This rearrangement joins TRBV5-1 to TRBJ1-6; D not certain. The CDR3 consists of 13 residues. Germline-derived CDR1 and CDR2 are SGHRS and YFSETQ. V shed 0 bases and J shed 9 bases, with 7 bases lying between them. CDR3 region: CASSLGGGSPLHF. CDR3 sequence (DNA): TGCGCCAGCAGCTTGGGGGGAGGTTCACCCCTCCACTTT.

The chain uses TRBV28 and TRBJ2-1, with a tentative D call TRBD2 (6 bases). Trimming pared 7 bases from V and 0 bases from J, leaving 13 bases between. The CDR3 has 15 amino acids. CDR1 MDHEN and CDR2 SYDVKM come from the germline V gene. The CDR3 is CASNRGSSSYNEQFF. CDR3 nucleotide sequence: TGTGCCAGCAACCGGGGGTCAAGCTCCTACAATGAGCAGTTCTTC.

The rearrangement joins TRBV28 to TRBJ1-1; D gene unclear. Germline CDR1 is MDHEN and CDR2 is SYDVKM. V was trimmed by 2 bases and J by 4 bases, leaving 8 bases between them. This CDR3 spans 13 amino acids. The CDR3 DNA is TGTGCCAGCAGTTTAATAGCGGGCACTGAAGCTTTCTTT. The encoded protein is CASSLIAGTEAFF.

The chain carries TRBV5-1 and TRBJ2-3, with 12 bases fitting TRBD2. The V and J ends lost 0 bases and 3 bases, in that order; junction bases with no gene match: 2. Germline V CDR1 and CDR2: SGHRS, YFSETQ. The CDR3 is 16 residues long. The CDR3 DNA sequence: TGCGCCAGCAGCTTGGGACTAGCGGGGGCAACAGATACGCAGTATTTT. As protein: CASSLGLAGATDTQYF.

This chain joins TRBV11-3 and TRBJ2-2, with D unclear. Trimming pared 5 bases from V and 4 bases from J, leaving 11 bases between. CDR1 and CDR2 from the germline V gene are SGHNT and YENEEA. This CDR3 region has 14 residues. CDR3 coding DNA: TGTGCCAGCAGCCCAAGGAGTTTCACCGGGGAGCTGTTTTTT. This sequence encodes CASSPRSFTGELFF.

The chain has TRBV29-1 and TRBJ2-2, with no clear D. CDR3 size: 11 residues. V was cut by 4 bases and J by 10 bases, with 10 bases left in between. Germline CDR1 reads SQVTM; CDR2 reads ANQGSEA. CDR3 sequence reads: CSVAGGLELFF. The CDR3, as DNA: TGCAGCGTTGCGGGTGGGTTGGAGCTGTTTTTT.

This chain uses TRBV5-1 with TRBJ2-1, with 8 bases that match TRBD1. Germline V gene sequence: CDR1 SGHRS, CDR2 YFSETQ. The CDR3 has 15 amino acids. Unmatched junction bases numbered 2, after V lost 3 bases and J lost 0 bases. CDR3 region: CASSSGGRSYNEQFF. The CDR3 nucleotides are TGCGCCAGCAGCTCAGGGGGCCGCTCCTACAATGAGCAGTTCTTC. The variable domain in full, with the rest retrieved from reference TRBV5-1 and TRBJ2-1, is KAGVTQTPRYLIKTRGQQVTLSCSPISGHRSVSWYQQTPGQGLQFLFEYFSETQRNKGNFPGRFSGRQFSNSRSEMNVSTLELGDSALYLCASSSGGRSYNEQFFGPGTRLTVL.

This chain connects TRBV5-1 to TRBJ2-7; 8 bases fit TRBD2. Germline V CDR1 and CDR2: SGHRS, YFSETQ. The CDR3 sequence is 15 residues long. V gave up 7 bases and J gave up 2 bases; unmatched junction bases: 11. CDR3 in amino acids: CASCIGTSNTYEQYF. CDR3 sequence (DNA): TGCGCCAGCTGTATCGGGACTAGTAACACCTACGAGCAGTACTTC.

This clone has a single count. The rearrangement links TRBV11-3 to TRBJ2-7; no clear D gene. Trimming pared 5 bases from V and 4 bases from J, leaving 18 bases between. The CDR3 totals 15 residues. The germline CDR1 and CDR2 sequences are SGHNT and YENEEA. CDR3: CASSHRVSASYEQYF. CDR3 bases: TGTGCCAGCAGCCACAGAGTCTCCGCTTCTTACGAGCAGTACTTC.

The chain links TRBV7-6 to TRBJ2-2, with D hard to call. The germline V gene has CDR1 SGHVS and CDR2 FNYEAQ. The CDR3 has 14 amino acids. V was trimmed by 5 bases and J by 1 base, leaving 8 bases between them. This chain's CDR3 is CASSPRQNTGELFF. The CDR3 bases are TGTGCCAGCAGCCCCCGACAGAACACCGGGGAGCTGTTTTTT.

V gene TRBV28 combines with J gene TRBJ2-1; weak D call: TRBD2 (5 bases). The germline V gene has CDR1 MDHEN and CDR2 SYDVKM. CDR3 size: 16 residues. V lost 1 base to trimming and J lost 7 bases, with 17 bases between them. CDR3 nucleotide sequence: TGTGCCAGCAGTTTATTCAACATGAGGGTTGCGAATGAGCAGTTCTTC. Amino acids: CASSLFNMRVANEQFF.

V gene TRBV27 combines with J gene TRBJ1-3; 7 nucleotides agree with TRBD1. The V gene end was trimmed by 2 bases and the J gene end by 0 bases; junction bases not matched to a gene: 7. This CDR3 spans 17 amino acids. Per germline, CDR1 MNHEY and CDR2 SMNVEV (reference sequence). The CDR3 is CASSLSSDRFSGNTIYF. The CDR3 bases are TGTGCCAGCAGTTTAAGCTCGGACAGGTTCTCTGGAAACACCATATATTTT.

V usage is TRBV29-1 and J usage is TRBJ2-3, with a possible D match to TRBD1 (6 bases). Trimming left V 6 bases short and J 2 bases short, with 15 bases between. Germline V gene data show CDR1 as SQVTM and CDR2 as ANQGSEA. This CDR3 is 14 amino acids long. Here the CDR3 reads CSVQYRAPTDTQYF. The CDR3 region has the DNA TGCAGCGTGCAGTACAGGGCTCCCACAGATACGCAGTATTTT.

The rearrangement uses TRBV28 and TRBJ2-3, with 8 bases that match TRBD1. Germline loops: CDR1 MDHEN, CDR2 SYDVKM. Losses at the gene ends were 3 bases for V and 6 bases for J; bases not matched to a gene: 8. The CDR3 runs to 15 residues. As DNA, the CDR3 is TGTGCCAGCAGTTTTCTTCGGACAGGGCGCGATACGCAGTATTTT. It translates to CASSFLRTGRDTQYF.

J is TRBJ1-2 and V is TRBV5-1, with D possibly matching TRBD1 (5 bases). Trimming pared 4 bases from V and 9 bases from J, leaving 16 bases between. Per germline, CDR1 SGHRS and CDR2 YFSETQ. The CDR3 runs to 13 residues. CDR3: CASSRAPGSSYTF. The CDR3 DNA is TGCGCCAGCAGCCGAGCCCCAGGGTCTAGCTACACCTTC.

The rearrangement uses TRBV11-3 and TRBJ2-7, with D possibly TRBD2 on 6 matching bases. Germline V CDR1 and CDR2: SGHNT, YENEEA. The CDR3 covers 18 residues. V gave up 5 bases and J gave up 5 bases, with 28 bases separating them. The CDR3 spells CASSARKDTNREADEQYF. The CDR3 DNA reads TGTGCCAGCAGCGCACGGAAAGACACAAATAGGGAGGCTGACGAGCAGTACTTC.

V is TRBV7-2 and J is TRBJ2-1; D uncertain. V was trimmed by 1 base and J by 7 bases, leaving 5 bases between them. Germline-derived CDR1 and CDR2 are SGHTA and FQGNSA. The CDR3 length is 12 residues. The CDR3 DNA is TGTGCCAGCAGCTTAGTCCGGAATGAGCAGTTCTTC. As protein: CASSLVRNEQFF.